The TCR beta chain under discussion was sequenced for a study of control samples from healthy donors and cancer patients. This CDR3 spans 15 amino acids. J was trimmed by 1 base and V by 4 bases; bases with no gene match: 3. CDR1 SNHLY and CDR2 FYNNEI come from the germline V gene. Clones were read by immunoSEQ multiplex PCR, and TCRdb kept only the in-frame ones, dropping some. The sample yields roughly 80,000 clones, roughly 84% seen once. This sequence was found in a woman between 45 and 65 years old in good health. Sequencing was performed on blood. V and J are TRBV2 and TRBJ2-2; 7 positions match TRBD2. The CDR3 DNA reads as TGTGCCAGCAGTGCAGAGCGGGGGAACACCGGGGAGCTGTTTTTT. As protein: CASSAERGNTGELFF.